This T cell receptor (beta chain) emerged from a study of siplizumab effects on memory and regulatory T cells. The study's findings and limits: Many proliferating CD4+ or CD8+ clones remained unclassified. Roughly 75-96% of them could not be assigned either a naive or a memory phenotype. Where siplizumab was present, mappable alloreactive CD4+ clones averaged about 70% Treg-derived, compared with 25% to 30% in controls.

Details on this clone: The antigen remains unidentified.

Trimming removed 4 bases at V and 0 bases at J, with 10 bases between. Germline-derived CDR1 and CDR2 are SGHNT and YYREEE (reference sequence). The CDR3 consists of 14 residues. Repertoires were generated with immunoSEQ multiplex PCR, while TCRdb's copy carries only in-frame clones and drops some. This table has about 100,000 clones, roughly 93% appearing once. Sequenced input: non-Treg CD4+ T cells sorted from blood. The chain joins TRBV5-4 to TRBJ1-1; D is uncertain. This receptor was taken from a human donor in good health. In DNA form, the CDR3 reads TGTGCCAGCAGCCAAGAGATTCTGAACACTGAAGCTTTCTTT. It yields the protein CASSQEILNTEAFF.